These 18 T cell receptor beta chains share one sample of origin, sequenced in a study of blood T cells in healthy people across ages. Alongside a J-beta primer mix, a sample-barcoded 5' primer served in a second PCR lasting about 6 to 12 cycles. One entry per CDR3 protein, called by TCRdb with MiXCR from the 5' RACE reads. The table records a few hundred thousand distinct CDR3 sequences, about 49% of them present only once. Material for sequencing was blood. The source of these receptors is a man aged 55-75 years in good health.

In DNA, the CDR3 is TGCGCCAGCAGCCCCGGACAGGGTGGGTCTTACGAGCAGTACTTC. This encodes CASSPGQGGSYEQYF. The rearrangement joins TRBV5-1 to TRBJ2-7; 8 bases line up with TRBD1. The CDR3 length is 15 residues. CDR1 and CDR2 from the germline V gene are SGHRS and YFSETQ. V shed 4 bases, J shed 4 bases, and the junction held 10 bases outside the gene matches.

This clonotype came up a few times. The chain carries TRBV7-2 and TRBJ2-7; TRBD2 agrees at 10 bases. This CDR3 comprises 16 residues. Trimming took 5 bases from V and 5 from J; bases not matched to a gene: 12. CDR1 and CDR2 (germline): SGHTA, FQGNSA. CDR3 amino acids: CASSRTSGSTWDEQYF. The CDR3 DNA reads as TGTGCCAGCAGCCGGACTAGCGGAAGTACTTGGGACGAGCAGTACTTC.

There are many counts of this clonotype. A much larger clone lies a single base off, so this may be a read error. The chain combines TRBV12-3 or TRBV12-4 with TRBJ2-5; maybe TRBD2 (6 bases). This CDR3 is built from 13 residues. Trimming removed 5 bases at V and 11 bases at J, with 18 bases between. CDR3 sequence: CASSVRGGNEQYF. The DNA of the CDR3 is TGTGCCAGCAGTGTAAGGGGCGGGAATGAGCAGTACTTC.

The V call is TRBV20-1, the J call TRBJ2-1; 11 bases agree with TRBD2. Germline lookup yields CDR1 DFQATT and CDR2 SNEGSKA (reference sequence). The CDR3 is 15 residues long. Trimming took 6 bases from V and 3 from J; bases not matched to a gene: 7. The CDR3 DNA sequence: TGCAGTGCCCGAGGCGGGACTAGCGGCTACAATGAGCAGTTCTTC. Residues: CSARGGTSGYNEQFF.

This clonotype was detected once. The J gene is TRBJ2-7, the V gene TRBV5-6, with D tentatively TRBD2 (6 bases). Trimming stripped 2 bases from V and 2 bases from J, with 20 bases between. Germline loops: CDR1 SGHDT, CDR2 YYEEEE. This CDR3 region has 17 residues. The CDR3 DNA is TGTGCCAGCAGCTTATTCGGGGGAAATACCCATACCTACGAGCAGTACTTC. Amino acid sequence: CASSLFGGNTHTYEQYF.

This clonotype was counted only a few times. The chain uses TRBV27 and TRBJ2-1, with D possibly being TRBD2 (5 bases). V lost 3 bases to trimming and J lost 3 bases, with 9 bases between them. CDR3 length: 14 residues. Germline loops: CDR1 MNHEY, CDR2 SMNVEV (reference sequence). The DNA of the CDR3 is TGTGCCAGCAGTTTTGAGCGGAACTACAATGAGCAGTTCTTC. Its translation: CASSFERNYNEQFF.

This chain connects TRBV29-1 to TRBJ2-1, with 8 bases fitting TRBD2. J gave up 2 bases and V 0 bases, and 6 bases lay outside the gene matches. Germline CDR1 SQVTM, CDR2 ANQGSEA. CDR3 length: 16 amino acids. As DNA, the CDR3 is TGCAGCGTTGAAGATATACGGCGGGAGGCCTACAATGAGCAGTTCTTC. This sequence encodes CSVEDIRREAYNEQFF.

Many counts were recorded for this clonotype. The rearrangement joins TRBV6-4 to TRBJ2-3; D gene unclear. Trimming left V 2 bases short and J 4 bases short, with 13 bases between. The CDR3 runs to 15 residues. Germline-derived CDR1 and CDR2 are MRHNA and SNTAGT. The CDR3 is CASSDSGLRADTQYF. The CDR3 region has the DNA TGTGCCAGCAGTGACAGTGGCCTACGGGCAGATACGCAGTATTTT.

J is TRBJ2-2 and V is TRBV11-3; no clear D gene. From germline, CDR1 is SGHNT and CDR2 YENEEA. This CDR3 is 12 amino acids long. Trimming stripped 0 bases from V and 8 bases from J, with 4 bases between. CDR3 DNA: TGTGCCAGCAGCTTAGAGACAGGGGAGCTGTTTTTT. Translation: CASSLETGELFF. The full variable domain, in which reference TRBV11-3 and TRBJ2-2 provide the parts outside the CDR3, is EAGVVQSPRYKIIEKKQPVAFWCNPISGHNTLYWYLQNLGQGPELLIRYENEEAVDDSQLPKDRFSAERLKGVDSTLKIQPAELGDSAVYLCASSLETGELFFGEGSRLTVL.

A remark on this clonotype: A read error may be the cause here, since a much bigger clone is one base away. The V and J genes are TRBV12-3 or TRBV12-4 and TRBJ2-7; D possibly corresponds to TRBD2 (6 bases). The CDR3 length is 15 residues. V lost 2 bases, J lost 1 base, and 12 bases lay in between. CDR3 residues: CASSLTDGRSYEQYF. DNA for the CDR3: TGTGCCAGCAGTTTAACGGACGGGAGATCCTACGAGCAGTACTTC.

The V and J genes are TRBV28 and TRBJ1-5, with D perhaps TRBD1 (5 bases). Germline V gene sequence: CDR1 MDHEN, CDR2 SYDVKM. The V gene lost 5 bases and the J gene lost 7 bases, with 18 bases spanning the gap. CDR3 length equals 15 residues. The DNA for the CDR3 is TGTGCCAGCAGTGGGGTGGGGGGACGGCGGCAGCCCCAGCATTTT. This sequence encodes CASSGVGGRRQPQHF.

This chain joins TRBV7-2 and TRBJ2-5; D remains unclear. The CDR3 length is 11 residues. V was pared by 5 bases and J by 3 bases, with 4 bases between. Looked up from germline, CDR1 is SGHTA and CDR2 is FQGNSA. As DNA, the CDR3 is TGTGCCAGCAGCATGGAAGAGACCCAGTACTTC. Amino acids: CASSMEETQYF.

The DNA of the CDR3 is TGCGCCAGCAGCTTGGGTGGACTAGAGTCCAATGAGCAGTTCTTC. This gives the protein CASSLGGLESNEQFF. This rearrangement joins TRBV5-1 to TRBJ2-1; 7 bases are a match to TRBD2. The CDR3 has 15 amino acids. The V gene's germline CDR1 is SGHRS and CDR2 YFSETQ. Trimming removed 0 bases from V and 6 bases from J; junction bases left unmatched: 6.

This chain connects TRBV24-1 to TRBJ1-2, with D hard to call. Germline assignment: CDR1 KGHDR and CDR2 SFDVKD. This CDR3 spans 15 amino acids. The V gene lost 3 bases and the J gene lost 5 bases, with 15 bases spanning the gap. The CDR3 is CATSDPLGGTYGYTF. CDR3 DNA sequence: TGTGCCACCAGTGATCCTCTGGGCGGAACATATGGCTACACCTTC.

This chain connects TRBV4-2 to TRBJ2-3; D gene uncertain. Trimming left V 2 bases short and J 0 bases short, with 6 bases between. This CDR3 has 14 residues. Germline V lookup: CDR1 LGHNA, CDR2 YNFKEQ. CDR3 protein: CASSQTGSTDTQYF. CDR3 sequence (DNA): TGTGCCAGCAGCCAAACTGGCAGCACAGATACGCAGTATTTT.

The chain combines TRBV29-1 with TRBJ2-3; D gene uncertain. This CDR3 has 14 amino acids. The ends were cut back, 3 bases at V and 0 bases at J, with 10 bases in the middle. Germline loops: CDR1 SQVTM, CDR2 ANQGSEA. The CDR3 DNA reads TGCAGCGTTGATCATCGCGGTAGCACAGATACGCAGTATTTT. Its translation: CSVDHRGSTDTQYF.

This clonotype was observed many times. The chain uses TRBV4-3 and TRBJ2-3; possibly TRBD2 for D (5 bases). Per germline, CDR1 LGHNA and CDR2 YSLEER. The CDR3 is 16 residues long. Deletions cut 3 bases from V and 2 bases from J, with 15 bases between. CDR3 nucleotides: TGCGCCAGCAGCCAGAACATAGGACTCAACACAGATACGCAGTATTTT. It translates to CASSQNIGLNTDTQYF.

Comment on this clonotype: The junction departs from the called germline gene at one end, perhaps through a read error. The genes are TRBV10-3 and TRBJ2-3; 13 bases align to TRBD2. The CDR3 covers 15 residues. CDR1 and CDR2 (germline): ENHRY, SYGVKD. CDR3 in amino acids: CANSSLAGGQDTQYF. CDR3 coding DNA: TGTGCCAACAGTTCACTAGCGGGAGGGCAAGATACGCAGTATTTT.